The clone carrying this T cell receptor beta chain has a handful of counts. Its antigen is not identified. The data belong to a study of chemoradiotherapy in HPV16-positive cancers. Findings and limits, study-wide: Non-HPV-specific T cells did not expand in tumors during treatment, whereas candidate HPV-specific clones and E7-related motifs did.

Sequencing used immunoSEQ multiplex PCR; TCRdb keeps in-frame clones, though not all of them. The sample records about 33,000 clones, approximately 90% being singletons. Looked up from germline, CDR1 is SEHNR and CDR2 is FQNEAQ (reference sequence). The V gene lost 7 bases and the J gene lost 2 bases, with 17 bases spanning the gap. The CDR3 has 15 amino acids. The sample was blood, taken from a patient who underwent chemoradiotherapy. The receptor comes from a human donor with HPV-associated anogenital cancer. The gene calls are TRBV7-9 and TRBJ1-2; weak D call: TRBD1 (5 bases). The CDR3 region has the DNA TGTGCCAGCACCTCCGTCCCGGGGGACAACTATGGCTACACCTTC. Amino acids: CASTSVPGDNYGYTF.